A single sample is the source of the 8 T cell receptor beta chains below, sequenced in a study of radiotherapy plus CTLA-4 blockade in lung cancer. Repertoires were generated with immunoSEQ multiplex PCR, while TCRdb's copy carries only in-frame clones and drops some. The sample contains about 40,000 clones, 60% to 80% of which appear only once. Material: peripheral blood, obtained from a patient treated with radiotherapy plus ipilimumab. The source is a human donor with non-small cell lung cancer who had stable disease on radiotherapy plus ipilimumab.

The CDR3 DNA is TGTGCCACGACAACGGGACAGAACTATGGCTACACCTTC. Amino acid sequence: CATTTGQNYGYTF. V gene TRBV7-6 combines with J gene TRBJ1-2; 7 nucleotides line up with TRBD1. J was trimmed by 2 bases and V by 10 bases; bases with no gene match: 7. The V gene's germline CDR1 is SGHVS and CDR2 FNYEAQ. The CDR3 loop spans 13 amino acids.

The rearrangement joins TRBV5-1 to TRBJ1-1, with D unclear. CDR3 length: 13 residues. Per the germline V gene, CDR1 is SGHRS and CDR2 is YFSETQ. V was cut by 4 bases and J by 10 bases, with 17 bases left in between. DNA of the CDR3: TGCGCCAGCAGCAGATCAACGGGAGAGGGAGCTTTCTTT. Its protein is CASSRSTGEGAFF.

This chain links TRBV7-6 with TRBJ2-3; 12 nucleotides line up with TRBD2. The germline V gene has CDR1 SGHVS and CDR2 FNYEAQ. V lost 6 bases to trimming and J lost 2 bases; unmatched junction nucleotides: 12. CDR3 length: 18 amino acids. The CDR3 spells CASRPPRLAGDHTDTQYF. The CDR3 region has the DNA TGTGCCAGCAGACCCCCCCGACTAGCGGGGGATCACACAGATACGCAGTATTTT.

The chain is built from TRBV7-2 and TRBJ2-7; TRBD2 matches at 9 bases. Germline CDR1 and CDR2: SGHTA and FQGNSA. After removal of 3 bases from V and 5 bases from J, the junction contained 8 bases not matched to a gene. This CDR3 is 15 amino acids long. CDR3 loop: CASSFQSGGSDEQYF. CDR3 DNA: TGTGCCAGCAGCTTTCAGAGCGGGGGGTCCGACGAGCAGTACTTC.

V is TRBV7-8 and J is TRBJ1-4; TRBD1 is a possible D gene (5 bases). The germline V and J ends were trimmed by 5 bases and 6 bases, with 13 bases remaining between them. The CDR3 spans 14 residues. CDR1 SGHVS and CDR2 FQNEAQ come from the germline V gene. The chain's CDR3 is CASSVGGSDEKLFF. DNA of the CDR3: TGTGCCAGCAGCGTCGGGGGTAGCGATGAAAAACTGTTTTTT.

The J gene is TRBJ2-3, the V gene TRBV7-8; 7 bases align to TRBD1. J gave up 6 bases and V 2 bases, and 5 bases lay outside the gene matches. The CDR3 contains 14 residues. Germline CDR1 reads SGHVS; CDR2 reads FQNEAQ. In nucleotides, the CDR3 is TGTGCCAGCAGCTTAAGAGACAGGGCGGATACGCAGTATTTT. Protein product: CASSLRDRADTQYF.

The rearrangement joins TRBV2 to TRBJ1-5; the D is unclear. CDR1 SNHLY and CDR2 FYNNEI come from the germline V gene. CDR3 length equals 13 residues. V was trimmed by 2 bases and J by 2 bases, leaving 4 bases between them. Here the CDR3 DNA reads TGTGCCAGCAGTGAACAGGGCAATCAGCCCCAGCATTTT. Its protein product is CASSEQGNQPQHF. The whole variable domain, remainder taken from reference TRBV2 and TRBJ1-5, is EPEVTQTPSHQVTQMGQEVILRCVPISNHLYFYWYRQILGQKVEFLVSFYNNEISEKSEIFDDQFSVERPDGSNFTLKIRSTKLEDSAMYFCASSEQGNQPQHFGDGTRLSIL.

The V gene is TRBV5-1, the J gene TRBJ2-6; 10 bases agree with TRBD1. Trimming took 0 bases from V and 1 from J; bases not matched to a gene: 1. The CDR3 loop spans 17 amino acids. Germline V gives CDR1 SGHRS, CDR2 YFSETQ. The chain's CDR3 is CASSLGQGASGANVLTF. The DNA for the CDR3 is TGCGCCAGCAGCTTGGGACAGGGGGCATCTGGGGCCAACGTCCTGACTTTC.